The 28 T cell receptor beta chains in this list originate from one sample, sequenced in a study of response to subunit inactivated influenza vaccine. From the RT-PCR reads, TCRdb called clonotypes with MiXCR, one entry per CDR3 protein. The sample lists under 200,000 distinct CDR3 sequences, 9.5% to 12% seen once, with around 33% in the top ten. The sample consisted of CD8+ T cells sorted from PBMCs, taken less than 25 months after vaccination. All receptors derive from a man between 50 and 75 years old who received an inactivated influenza vaccine.

This clonotype was seen many times. This chain uses TRBV3-1 with TRBJ2-7; tentatively, D is TRBD1 or TRBD2 (5 bases each). CDR3 length: 18 amino acids. V lost 3 bases, J lost 0 bases, and 21 bases lay in between. The germline gives CDR1 LGHDT, CDR2 YNNKEL (reference sequence). The CDR3 is CASSQTMPGTVSSYEQYF. DNA for the CDR3: TGTGCCAGCAGCCAGACAATGCCCGGGACGGTGAGCTCCTACGAGCAGTACTTC.

The chain carries TRBV18 and TRBJ2-2; 9 bases are shared with TRBD1. The CDR3 has 16 residues. CDR1 and CDR2 (germline): KGHSH, LQKENI. Trimming removed 3 bases from V and 2 bases from J; junction bases left unmatched: 4. In DNA, the CDR3 is TGTGCCAGCTCACCGGACAGGGGCGTAAACACCGGGGAGCTGTTTTTT. Protein: CASSPDRGVNTGELFF.

In its sample, this clonotype was seen many times. CDR3 in amino acids: CSASGLVDTYEQYF. DNA of the CDR3: TGCAGTGCTAGCGGACTAGTGGATACCTACGAGCAGTACTTC. The chain joins TRBV20-1 to TRBJ2-7; 7 bases match TRBD2. V shed 3 bases, J shed 2 bases, and the junction held 7 bases outside the gene matches. Germline V gene lookup returns CDR1 DFQATT and CDR2 SNEGSKA (reference sequence). The CDR3 covers 14 residues.

The V and J genes are TRBV29-1 and TRBJ1-2; D might be TRBD1 (6 bases). The length of the CDR3 is 15 residues. Germline V lookup: CDR1 SQVTM, CDR2 ANQGSEA. V lost 0 bases and J 4 bases, leaving 15 bases between the germline ends. The CDR3 bases are TGCAGCGTTGAAGATGGCGCCGGGGGCACCTATGGCTACACCTTC. This codes for CSVEDGAGGTYGYTF.

This clonotype was detected ten times or more. The chain uses TRBV20-1 and TRBJ2-4, with 7 nucleotides matching TRBD1. The CDR3 has 13 amino acids. Trimming cost V 4 bases and J 9 bases; bases outside gene matches: 9. CDR1 and CDR2 from the germline V gene are DFQATT and SNEGSKA (reference sequence). The CDR3 DNA follows: TGCAGTGCTATCGACAGGGATTTCGGCATTCAGTACTTC. Residues: CSAIDRDFGIQYF.

This clonotype was counted a few times. The genes are TRBV6-5 and TRBJ1-1; no firm D call. Trimming took 0 bases from V and 5 from J, leaving 10 bases between them. The CDR3 consists of 14 residues. Germline V gene data show CDR1 as MNHEY and CDR2 as SVGAGI. The CDR3 is CASSYSHTETEAFF. CDR3 sequence (DNA): TGTGCCAGCAGTTACTCTCACACAGAGACTGAAGCTTTCTTT.

V usage is TRBV7-6 and J usage is TRBJ2-1, with TRBD2 matching over 9 bases. CDR3 length equals 17 residues. CDR1 is SGHVS and CDR2 is FNYEAQ in the germline V gene. Trimming cost V 5 bases and J 0 bases; bases outside gene matches: 8. The CDR3 spells CASSRTSASSSYNEQFF. CDR3 DNA sequence: TGTGCCAGCAGCCGGACTAGCGCTTCCAGCTCCTACAATGAGCAGTTCTTC.

The V gene is TRBV6-4, the J gene TRBJ1-5; 7 positions agree with TRBD1. The CDR3 length is 16 residues. Per germline, CDR1 MRHNA and CDR2 SNTAGT. With V trimmed by 3 bases and J by 7 bases, 12 bases remained unmatched. Here the CDR3 reads CASSERTGRDGQPQHF. DNA for the CDR3: TGTGCCAGCAGTGAGCGGACAGGCCGAGACGGGCAGCCCCAGCATTTT.

This clonotype was picked up many times. The V and J genes are TRBV29-1 and TRBJ2-7; 8 bases are shared with TRBD2. The CDR3 is made up of 15 amino acids. Germline-derived CDR1 and CDR2 are SQVTM and ANQGSEA. The J segment lost 3 bases and the V segment lost 6 bases, leaving 13 bases of the junction unmatched. CDR3 region: CSVEGGTSGVYEQYF. CDR3 coding DNA: TGCAGCGTGGAGGGGGGAACTAGCGGAGTCTACGAGCAGTACTTC.

The table lists this clonotype with a few counts. The chain carries TRBV29-1 and TRBJ2-5, with D possibly TRBD1 on 6 matching bases. Germline values: CDR1 SQVTM, CDR2 ANQGSEA. V gave up 2 bases and J gave up 3 bases, with 22 bases separating them. The CDR3 covers 17 residues. CDR3 sequence reads: CSVEFGATGRPKETQYF. CDR3 in DNA: TGCAGCGTTGAATTTGGGGCGACAGGTCGGCCAAAAGAGACCCAGTACTTC.

The sample holds many counts of this clonotype. The V call is TRBV20-1, the J call TRBJ2-3; D gene ambiguous. V lost 3 bases and J lost 3, with 7 bases in between. The CDR3 totals 12 residues. Germline V gene sequence: CDR1 DFQATT, CDR2 SNEGSKA (reference sequence). As DNA, the CDR3 is TGCAGTGCTAGGGACCCTACAGATACGCAGTATTTT. Protein: CSARDPTDTQYF.

The chain combines TRBV14 with TRBJ2-7; 11 bases are a match to TRBD2. CDR3 size: 17 residues. Losses at the gene ends were 4 bases for V and 2 bases for J; bases not matched to a gene: 10. Germline lookup yields CDR1 SGHDN and CDR2 FVKESK. The CDR3 DNA reads TGTGCCAGCAGCCCGCTTAAACTAGCGGGAGTTACCTACGAGCAGTACTTC. Translating it yields CASSPLKLAGVTYEQYF.

This clonotype has just a few counts. The chain employs TRBV10-3 and TRBJ2-7; D unresolved. Looked up from germline, CDR1 is ENHRY and CDR2 is SYGVKD. The V end was cut by 1 base, the J end by 3 bases, with 16 bases between. The CDR3 spans 16 residues. The CDR3 sequence: CAISEWPRPSNYEQYF. The CDR3 region has the DNA TGTGCCATCAGTGAGTGGCCCCGTCCGTCAAACTACGAGCAGTACTTC.

The chain combines TRBV4-1 with TRBJ2-7, with a tentative D call TRBD1 (5 bases). The germline V gene has CDR1 MGHRA and CDR2 YSYEKL. Trimming pared 2 bases from V and 1 base from J, leaving 12 bases between. The CDR3 sequence is 15 residues long. For the CDR3, the DNA is TGCGCCAGCAGCCAACAGGGAATTGGGTCCTACGAGCAGTACTTC. As protein: CASSQQGIGSYEQYF.

The chain combines TRBV12-3 or TRBV12-4 with TRBJ2-1; 12 bases match TRBD1. This CDR3 spans 15 amino acids. J gave up 5 bases and V 3 bases, and 2 bases lay outside the gene matches. CDR3 sequence reads: CASSFRDRGHNEQFF. CDR3 DNA sequence: TGTGCCAGCAGTTTCCGGGACAGGGGGCACAATGAGCAGTTCTTC.

The V gene is TRBV7-9, the J gene TRBJ2-5; D is tentatively TRBD1 or TRBD2 (6 bases each). Germline-derived CDR1 and CDR2 are SEHNR and FQNEAQ (reference sequence). The ends were cut back, 5 bases at V and 2 bases at J, with 12 bases in the middle. The CDR3 extends over 14 amino acids. The CDR3 loop reads CASSQWGAQETQYF. Written as DNA, the CDR3 is TGTGCCAGCAGCCAGTGGGGGGCGCAAGAGACCCAGTACTTC.

This CDR3 reads CASSPTGGNAEAFF. The CDR3 nucleotides are TGTGCCAGCAGCCCAACAGGGGGCAATGCTGAAGCTTTCTTT. The rearrangement joins TRBV9 to TRBJ1-1, with 9 nucleotides matching TRBD1. This CDR3 has 14 amino acids. V was pared by 4 bases and J by 6 bases, with 7 bases of the junction left unmatched. CDR1 and CDR2 (germline): SGDLS, YYNGEE. Full variable domain (rest looked up from reference TRBV9 and TRBJ1-1): DSGVTQTPKHLITATGQRVTLRCSPRSGDLSVYWYQQSLDQGLQFLIQYYNGEERAKGNILERFSAQQFPDLHSELNLSSLELGDSALYFCASSPTGGNAEAFFGQGTRLTVV.

This clonotype was counted between two and nine times. The rearrangement uses TRBV5-5 and TRBJ2-3; no firm D call. The ends were cut back, 4 bases at V and 4 bases at J, with 10 bases in the middle. The CDR3 is 13 amino acids. CDR1 and CDR2 from the germline V gene are SGHKS and YYEKEE (reference sequence). As DNA, the CDR3 is TGTGCCAGCAGCCCCTTCCGATCAGATACGCAGTATTTT. Translation gives CASSPFRSDTQYF. The variable domain in full, completed from reference TRBV5-5 and TRBJ2-3, reads DAGVTQSPTHLIKTRGQQVTLRCSPISGHKSVSWYQQVLGQGPQFIFQYYEKEERGRGNFPDRFSARQFPNYSSELNVNALLLGDSALYLCASSPFRSDTQYFGPGTRLTVL.

The sample holds many counts of this clonotype. CDR3: CASSTQDISEPQHF. The CDR3 DNA reads TGTGCCAGCAGTACCCAAGACATCTCGGAGCCCCAGCATTTT. This sequence joins TRBV6-2 or TRBV6-3 and TRBJ1-5; D gene ambiguous. The CDR3 totals 14 residues. Germline V gene lookup returns CDR1 MNHEY and CDR2 SVGEGT. With 5 bases removed from V and 8 bases from J, the gap between germline ends came to 16 bases.

On this clonotype itself: A read error may account for a junction end that differs from germline. The chain employs TRBV4-3 and TRBJ2-7, with 10 bases fitting TRBD2. Germline V CDR1 and CDR2: LGHNA, YSLEER. The CDR3 consists of 17 residues. CDR3 nucleotide sequence: TGCGCCGGCAGCCAAGATTTCGGGACTAGCGTCTCCTACGAGCAGTACTTC. This sequence encodes CAGSQDFGTSVSYEQYF.

The genes are TRBV15 and TRBJ2-4, with unresolved D. The CDR3 runs 17 residues. Germline loops: CDR1 LNHNV, CDR2 YYDKDF (reference sequence). Trimming pared 3 bases from V and 2 bases from J, leaving 17 bases between. DNA for the CDR3: TGTGCCACCAGCAGCGGGCTACTCGACGGTTCCAAAAACATTCAGTACTTC. Its protein product is CATSSGLLDGSKNIQYF.

The chain couples TRBV20-1 to TRBJ2-3, with D perhaps TRBD2 (6 bases). This CDR3 is built from 15 residues. Trimming took off 1 base at V and 2 bases at J, with 13 bases between the two ends. The germline gives CDR1 DFQATT, CDR2 SNEGSKA (reference sequence). DNA for the CDR3: TGCAGTGCTAGAGTAGATGCGGGACTCACAGATACGCAGTATTTT. It encodes CSARVDAGLTDTQYF.

This clonotype occurred once. The chain couples TRBV6-1 to TRBJ1-2; TRBD1 matches 9 bases. This CDR3 is built from 16 residues. Germline trimming cut 6 bases from V and 4 bases from J; bases unmatched to any gene: 12. Germline V CDR1 and CDR2: MNHNS, SASEGT. The CDR3 sequence: CASSQSGQGYFYGYTF. The CDR3 DNA reads as TGTGCCAGCAGCCAGTCTGGACAGGGGTATTTCTATGGCTACACCTTC.

This clonotype was counted only a few times. The chain carries TRBV20-1 and TRBJ2-1, with D tentatively TRBD2 (6 bases). This CDR3 comprises 14 residues. V lost 5 bases, J lost 0 bases, and 11 bases lay in between. CDR1 is DFQATT, CDR2 SNEGSKA, per germline (reference sequence). The CDR3 DNA follows: TGCAGTGCTCCGGGACTGGTCTCCTACAATGAGCAGTTCTTC. Translating gives CSAPGLVSYNEQFF.

The chain couples TRBV11-2 to TRBJ2-1; D is uncertain. The CDR3 contains 14 residues. Trimming pared 7 bases from V and 0 bases from J, leaving 10 bases between. CDR1 is SGHAT and CDR2 is FQNNGV in the germline V gene. CDR3 nucleotides: TGTGCCAGCACTGCCTTTAGCTCCTACAATGAGCAGTTCTTC. This sequence encodes CASTAFSSYNEQFF.

This clonotype was detected a few times. The chain uses TRBV21-1 and TRBJ2-7; TRBD1, the table's D call, lacks a check against the DNA. TRBV21-1 is deemed a pseudogene. The CDR3 is 18 amino acids. Here the CDR3 DNA reads TGTGCCAGCAGCAAACGAAAGGGGGTGACGCAAGCGGTCTACGAGCAGTACTTC. This sequence encodes CASSKRKGVTQAVYEQYF.

The chain couples TRBV7-3 to TRBJ2-3, with unresolved D. In germline, CDR1 is SGHTA, CDR2 FQGTGA. CDR3 length: 15 amino acids. Trimming took 0 bases from V and 3 from J, leaving 10 bases between them. CDR3 bases: TGTGCCAGCAGCTTAACGAACTATCCGACAGATACGCAGTATTTT. Amino acid sequence: CASSLTNYPTDTQYF. Together with reference TRBV7-3 and TRBJ2-3, the CDR3 gives the full variable domain: GAGVSQTPSNKVTEKGKYVELRCDPISGHTALYWYRQSLGQGPEFLIYFQGTGAADDSGLPNDRFFAVRPEGSVSTLKIQRTERGDSAVYLCASSLTNYPTDTQYFGPGTRLTVL.

This clonotype occurred many times. The rearrangement uses TRBV5-1 and TRBJ2-7, with D hard to call. The CDR3 spans 14 residues. Per germline, CDR1 SGHRS and CDR2 YFSETQ. Between the trimmed V and J ends, which lost 0 bases and 0 bases, there was a span of 7 bases. CDR3 amino acids: CASSLASGSYEQYF. The DNA for the CDR3 is TGCGCCAGCAGCTTGGCCTCGGGCTCCTACGAGCAGTACTTC.